This TCR beta chain was observed in a study of Ad26.COV2.S vaccination and SARS-CoV-2 variants (dated by TCRdb to the early 2020s). In terms of the full investigation: The specificity and breadth of SARS-CoV-2-reactive T cell receptors after Ad26.COV2.S vaccination were assessed by TCRbeta repertoire sequencing. The TCR-sequenced set comprised around 30 samples: approximately 19 Ad26.COV2.S vaccine recipients, 5 placebo recipients and 8 SARS-CoV-2 convalescent individuals. Study-level results and caveats: Spike-specific TCR breadth was higher in Ad26.COV2.S recipients than in placebo recipients (P = 0.0014). Non-spike TCR breadth was comparable between vaccine and placebo recipients, consistent with the vaccine containing only spike. Substantial breadth of spike-specific CD8+ and CD4+ T cell responses was reported after vaccination. The authors noted that the TCR breadth and depth analyses may have underestimated total T cell responses.

Reading the label with the study, this specimen's time point is: individuals recovered from natural SARS-CoV-2 infection. For CDR1 and CDR2, the germline V gene (reference sequence) lists LNHDA and SQIVND. Germline trimming amounts to 3 bases on V and 3 bases on J, with 10 as the count of junction bases outside the gene matches. The CDR3 covers 16 residues, taking in both the cysteine and the phenylalanine. Here the CDR3 DNA is all that survives: 48 bases in frame from base 1. TCRbeta CDR3 regions were sequenced with the immunoSEQ Assay. After extraction, genomic DNA underwent amplification by bias-controlled multiplex PCR, followed by high-throughput sequencing. In the original analysis: To quantify the absolute abundance of every unique TCRbeta CDR3 region, sequences were collapsed and filtered. Usable DNA was measured by amplifying reference genes present in all nucleated cells, and TCRbeta template counts were normalized to that usable DNA to estimate T cell fraction. Repertoire TCRs were annotated as SARS-CoV-2-specific by exact matching of V gene, CDR3 amino acid sequence and J gene to a known reactive TCR set. MIRA supplied the reference SARS-CoV-2 TCR set, which was filtered for enrichment in COVID-19-positive ImmuneCODE repertoires so that public or cross-reactive TCRs were removed. Based on the MIRA antigens, annotated TCRs were further analysed at the level of specific ORF or position within ORF. Breadth was defined as the number of annotated unique rearrangements divided by the total number of unique productive rearrangements, and depth was defined as the summed frequency of the annotated unique rearrangements. TCR breadth was compared between groups using two-sided Wilcoxon rank-sum tests. What TCRdb holds here is the immuneACCESS table cut down to in-frame rearrangements. Part of the clones is not present; checked against another copy, under half of the missing clones reflect an unresolved V gene, and the others are unexplained. V, J and clone size are those of that table, while D and trimming were read from the DNA. The sample has 100,000 or so clones on record, around 82% of them singletons. The ten largest clones add up to 15% to 20% of the sample.

On this clone: No cognate antigen has been identified for it. It has no much larger one-base neighbor in the sample; base qualities were not kept.

The source material was peripheral blood, sampled after recovery from COVID-19. The sequence is built from TRBV19 and TRBJ2-7; 8 bases in between match TRBD2. The clonotype originates from a human donor who had recovered from COVID-19. The nucleotide sequence is given as TGTGCCAGTAGTATTGCCCCGGGGGGGGTAGGCTACGAGCAGTACTTC. This sequence encodes CASSIAPGGVGYEQYF.